The sample holds many counts of the clone carrying this T cell receptor (beta chain). Its antigen is unidentified. This record belongs to a study of blood T cells in healthy people across ages. The study's findings and limits: With age, beta diversity per million T cells declined roughly linearly, significantly by roughly 40.

Then a second PCR, running roughly 7 to 11 cycles, was carried out with a sample-barcoded 5' primer and a J-beta primer mix. The template-switch adaptor was a 5' adaptor with 12 random nucleotides. It tagged each cDNA molecule. One entry per CDR3 protein results from TCRdb running MiXCR on the 5' RACE reads. The sample carries 1.5 million to 2 million distinct CDR3 sequences, roughly 27% recorded once. The study drew donors from healthy Caucasian individuals in Russia aged 6 to 90. Germline V gene data show CDR1 as SGHRS and CDR2 as YFSETQ. The CDR3 is 16 amino acids. Trimming took 3 bases from V and 3 from J, leaving 19 bases between them.

This TCR was recovered from a woman aged 25-40 years in good health. J is TRBJ2-7 and V is TRBV5-1; tentatively, D is TRBD1 or TRBD2 (6 bases each). The sequencing input was blood. CDR3 in DNA: TGCGCCAGCAGCTGGGGACGGGGGCAGGGGAACTACGAGCAGTACTTC. This sequence encodes CASSWGRGQGNYEQYF.